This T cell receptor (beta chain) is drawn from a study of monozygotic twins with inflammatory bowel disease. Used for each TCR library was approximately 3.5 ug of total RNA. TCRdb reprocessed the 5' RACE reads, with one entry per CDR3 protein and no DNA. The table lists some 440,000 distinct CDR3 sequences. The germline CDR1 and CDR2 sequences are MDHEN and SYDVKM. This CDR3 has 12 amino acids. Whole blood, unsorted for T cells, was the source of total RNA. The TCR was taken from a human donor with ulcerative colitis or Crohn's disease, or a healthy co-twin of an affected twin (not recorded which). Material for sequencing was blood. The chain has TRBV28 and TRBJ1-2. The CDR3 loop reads CASGLPNWGYTF.